This record covers a single T cell receptor (beta chain). What it binds is unknown. These data come from a study of blood T cells in healthy people across ages. Study-level points and caveats: It was held that the diversity estimates obtained from one million T cells were underestimates.

The use of a sample-barcoded 5' primer and a J-beta primer mix characterized a second PCR of roughly 6 to 12 cycles. Each TCR beta cDNA got a 12-nucleotide random molecular identifier. TCRdb independently ran MiXCR on the 5' RACE reads; one entry per CDR3 protein. Altogether about 1.8 million distinct CDR3 sequences are present, around 50% being singletons, with the ten largest covering around 2.1%. This CDR3 is built from 16 residues. Germline V gene sequence: CDR1 LNHNV, CDR2 YYDKDF (reference sequence). The ends were cut back, 0 bases at V and 5 bases at J, with 16 bases in the middle. The sequence was obtained from a woman aged 40 to 55 in good health. V gene TRBV15 combines with J gene TRBJ1-2; TRBD1 is a possible D gene (6 bases). Sequencing was performed on blood. The CDR3 sequence is CATSRDRGAYNYGYTF. As DNA, the CDR3 is TGTGCCACCAGCAGAGATAGGGGGGCATATAATTATGGCTACACCTTC.